This TCR beta chain was retrieved from a study of T-cell reconstitution after alpha-beta-depleted transplantation in children. TCRbeta library construction was performed incorporating unique molecular identifiers. TCRdb reprocessed the PCR reads via MiXCR and lists one record per CDR3 protein. The sample lists roughly 170,000 distinct CDR3 sequences, around 7% occurring once. Ten or more counts support this clonotype. V shed 6 bases, J shed 6 bases, and the junction held 17 bases outside the gene matches. The germline V gene encodes CDR1 DFQATT and CDR2 SNEGSKA (reference sequence). The CDR3 runs 16 residues.

The TCR was taken from a human donor who donated a stem cell graft to a child with Wiskott-Aldrich syndrome. The source material was PBMCs from the stem cell graft donor, sampled from the stem cell graft. The chain combines TRBV20-1 with TRBJ2-1, with 7 nucleotides matching TRBD1. Here the CDR3 reads CSALLPAGGNPNEQFF. The CDR3 DNA is TGCAGTGCCCTCCTCCCAGCAGGGGGAAACCCCAATGAGCAGTTCTTC.